A single sample is the source of the 26 T cell receptor beta chains below, sequenced in a study of blood T cell repertoires in COVID-19. Data came from immunoSEQ multiplex PCR; TCRdb stores just in-frame clones and leaves some out. The sample yields fewer than 200,000 clones, just under 80% seen once. The sample taken for sequencing was peripheral blood. These receptors were taken from a man aged 65 to 79 with active or convalescent COVID-19.

V is TRBV19 and J is TRBJ1-5, with no clear D. Trimming cost V 8 bases and J 9 bases, with 23 bases left between them. There are 15 residues in the CDR3. The germline gives CDR1 LNHDA, CDR2 SQIVND (reference sequence). DNA for the CDR3: TGTGCCAGTCAAGGCGAGGGCCCCCCCTTGTCGCCCCAGCATTTT. This encodes CASQGEGPPLSPQHF.

The chain has TRBV18 and TRBJ1-2; no reliable D call. The CDR3 contains 14 residues. CDR1 KGHSH and CDR2 LQKENI come from the germline V gene. V was pared by 0 bases and J by 6 bases, with 11 bases between. The CDR3 region is CASSPPQEGDGYTF. The CDR3 coding sequence is TGTGCCAGCTCACCACCCCAAGAGGGCGATGGCTACACCTTC.

The genes are TRBV2 and TRBJ2-5; 7 nucleotides align to TRBD2. The CDR3 has 14 amino acids. Germline CDR1 and CDR2: SNHLY and FYNNEI. Germline trimming cut 3 bases from V and 8 bases from J; bases unmatched to any gene: 9. The CDR3, as DNA: TGTGCCAGCAGTGATACAGGACTAGTTGGTACCCAGTACTTC. Translating it yields CASSDTGLVGTQYF.

The chain combines TRBV6-2 or TRBV6-3 with TRBJ2-7, with 7 bases identical to TRBD1. The CDR3 has 16 amino acids. The trim removed 2 bases at V and 6 bases at J, leaving 13 bases unmatched. Germline values: CDR1 MNHEY, CDR2 SVGEGT. This chain's CDR3 is CASSYPSGTVSPEQYF. The CDR3 nucleotides read TGTGCCAGCAGTTACCCCTCCGGGACAGTCTCTCCCGAGCAGTACTTC.

Worth noting for this clone: One junction end does not reproduce the germline sequence, and a read error may be involved. The chain is built from TRBV7-7 and TRBJ2-2; no clear D. Germline-derived CDR1 and CDR2 are SSHAT and FNYEAQ (reference sequence). The CDR3 covers 14 residues. CDR3 in DNA: TGTGCTAGCAGCTTAGAGAGAAATTCTGGGGAGCTGTTTTTT. Amino acid sequence: CASSLERNSGELFF.

The chain joins TRBV28 to TRBJ1-1, with TRBD1 as a possible D gene (5 bases). Germline CDR1 reads MDHEN; CDR2 reads SYDVKM. CDR3 length: 14 residues. The ends were cut back, 2 bases at V and 10 bases at J, with 17 bases in the middle. In DNA form, the CDR3 reads TGTGCCAGCAGTTTACAGGGCCCCGAAATTGGAGCTTTCTTT. This translates into CASSLQGPEIGAFF.

This rearrangement joins TRBV9 to TRBJ1-1, with D tentatively TRBD1 (5 bases). V was clipped by 4 bases and J by 5 bases, with 15 bases between them. This CDR3 comprises 14 residues. The germline V gene encodes CDR1 SGDLS and CDR2 YYNGEE. The CDR3 loop is CASSTGTFGTEAFF. The CDR3 nucleotides are TGTGCCAGCAGCACAGGAACCTTTGGAACTGAAGCTTTCTTT.

This rearrangement joins TRBV30 to TRBJ2-3; TRBD2 matches 9 bases. V lost 0 bases and J lost 0; bases outside the gene matches: 19. Germline CDR1 is GTSNPN and CDR2 is SVGIG (reference sequence). This CDR3 has 21 residues. The CDR3 DNA follows: TGTGCCTGGAGTGTACCGGTGGGCGGGAGGGCCCCCCTCTCAAGCACAGATACGCAGTATTTT. Its protein product is CAWSVPVGGRAPLSSTDTQYF.

V usage is TRBV9 and J usage is TRBJ2-1; 9 nucleotides align to TRBD2. CDR1 and CDR2 from the germline V gene are SGDLS and YYNGEE. Losses at the gene ends were 6 bases for V and 0 bases for J; bases not matched to a gene: 4. The CDR3 length is 15 residues. CDR3 nucleotide sequence: TGTGCCAGCACGCGGGGGGGTATCTCCTACAATGAGCAGTTCTTC. It is translated as CASTRGGISYNEQFF. Using reference TRBV9 and TRBJ2-1 for the parts outside the CDR3, the full variable domain is DSGVTQTPKHLITATGQRVTLRCSPRSGDLSVYWYQQSLDQGLQFLIQYYNGEERAKGNILERFSAQQFPDLHSELNLSSLELGDSALYFCASTRGGISYNEQFFGPGTRLTVL.

The chain couples TRBV30 to TRBJ1-2; 8 bases map to TRBD1. The germline V gene encodes CDR1 GTSNPN and CDR2 SVGIG (reference sequence). The CDR3 covers 13 residues. The trim removed 8 bases at V and 0 bases at J, leaving 5 bases unmatched. The CDR3 loop is CASLTGANYGYTF. The DNA for the CDR3 is TGTGCCAGCCTGACAGGGGCTAACTATGGCTACACCTTC.

The chain has TRBV5-8 and TRBJ2-2; no reliable D call. V was pared by 1 base and J by 4 bases, with 11 bases between. The germline gives CDR1 SGHTS, CDR2 YDEGEE. The CDR3 contains 15 residues. The CDR3 nucleotides read TGTGCCAGCAGCTTGATAATTGGGCCCACCGGGGAGCTGTTTTTT. Its translation: CASSLIIGPTGELFF.

V usage is TRBV5-7 and J usage is TRBJ2-7, with D tentatively TRBD2 (5 bases). TRBV5-7 is labeled an ORF, and its function is uncertain. The V end lost 0 bases, the J end lost 3 bases, and 16 bases lay between the germline ends. The CDR3 extends over 16 amino acids. CDR3 protein: CASSLEGSTTSYEQYF. The CDR3, as DNA: TGTGCCAGCAGCTTGGAAGGCAGCACTACTAGCTACGAGCAGTACTTC.

This clone was recorded only once. The rearrangement uses TRBV6-2 or TRBV6-3 and TRBJ2-1; 11 bases align to TRBD2. V dropped 5 bases and J dropped 7; count of bases not matched to a gene: 7. Germline assignment: CDR1 MNHEY and CDR2 SVGEGT. The CDR3 is 15 amino acids. CDR3 sequence reads: CASSIAGGQRNEQFF. For the CDR3, the DNA is TGTGCCAGCAGTATAGCGGGGGGGCAAAGAAATGAGCAGTTCTTC.

A word on this clone: Within the sample, other DNA sequences also encode this same CDR3. CDR3 residues: CASSSTGNNEKLFF. In DNA form, the CDR3 reads TGTGCCAGCAGCTCGACAGGGAATAATGAAAAACTGTTTTTT. The chain uses TRBV5-6 and TRBJ1-4; 7 bases match TRBD1. Germline V gene sequence: CDR1 SGHDT, CDR2 YYEEEE. The junction had 3 bases not matched to a gene; V was cut back by 3 bases and J by 4 bases. The CDR3 has 14 residues.

CDR3 sequence: CASSIDSNSGNTIYF. DNA for the CDR3: TGTGCCAGCAGTATAGACAGCAACTCTGGAAACACCATATATTTT. The rearrangement links TRBV27 to TRBJ1-3; possible D gene TRBD1, 5 bases. Trimming pared 5 bases from V and 0 bases from J, leaving 11 bases between. Per germline, CDR1 MNHEY and CDR2 SMNVEV (reference sequence). The CDR3 contains 15 residues.

The chain is built from TRBV7-2 and TRBJ2-3; TRBD2 aligns across 7 bases. Germline assignment: CDR1 SGHTA and CDR2 FQGNSA. The CDR3 extends over 17 amino acids. With V trimmed by 0 bases and J by 0 bases, 6 bases remained unmatched. The CDR3 bases are TGTGCCAGCAGCTTAGCGCGGGGAGGGTTCAGCACAGATACGCAGTATTTT. Its protein product is CASSLARGGFSTDTQYF.

The V gene is TRBV7-8, the J gene TRBJ1-5; D not certain. From germline, CDR1 is SGHVS and CDR2 FQNEAQ. The CDR3 is made up of 15 amino acids. V shed 0 bases and J shed 0 bases, with 6 bases lying between them. CDR3 in amino acids: CASSLASNSNQPQHF. In DNA, the CDR3 is TGTGCCAGCAGCTTAGCTTCCAATAGCAATCAGCCCCAGCATTTT.

This clone was picked up a small number of times. The chain links TRBV30 to TRBJ1-5; 8 nucleotides align to TRBD1. The CDR3 is 13 residues long. CDR1 is GTSNPN, CDR2 SVGIG, per germline (reference sequence). CDR3 nucleotide sequence: TGTGCATCCGGACAGGGTCAAGGTCAGCCCCAGCATTTT. It is translated as CASGQGQGQPQHF.

The V and J genes are TRBV27 and TRBJ1-1, with 10 bases identical to TRBD1. Germline V gene data show CDR1 as MNHEY and CDR2 as SMNVEV (reference sequence). V lost 5 bases and J lost 4; bases outside the gene matches: 7. The CDR3 length is 15 residues. The DNA of the CDR3 is TGTGCCAGCAGTACGCGGACAGGGGGTCCCACTGAAGCTTTCTTT. It translates to CASSTRTGGPTEAFF.

The chain combines TRBV29-1 with TRBJ1-5, with a possible D match to TRBD1 (5 bases). From germline, CDR1 is SQVTM and CDR2 ANQGSEA. The ends were cut back, 8 bases at V and 4 bases at J, with 15 bases in the middle. This CDR3 region has 13 residues. CDR3: CSYGQGLNQPQHF. The CDR3 nucleotides read TGCAGCTATGGGCAGGGCTTGAATCAGCCCCAGCATTTT.

The genes are TRBV28 and TRBJ2-3, with TRBD2 matching over 13 bases. J lost 2 bases, V lost 6 bases, and 11 bases had no gene match. Germline V lookup: CDR1 MDHEN, CDR2 SYDVKM. The length of the CDR3 is 18 residues. The CDR3 bases are TGTGCCAGCAGCCGAGGACTAGCGGGAGTTTTTAACACAGATACGCAGTATTTT. This translates into CASSRGLAGVFNTDTQYF.

The chain joins TRBV12-3 or TRBV12-4 to TRBJ1-1, with D unclear. This CDR3 spans 12 amino acids. Trimming removed 3 bases from V and 3 bases from J, with 5 bases in between. The CDR3 is CASSFAHTEAFF. CDR3 nucleotide sequence: TGTGCCAGCAGTTTCGCGCACACTGAAGCTTTCTTT.

This clone was seen only once. The rearrangement links TRBV29-1 to TRBJ1-1, with a tentative D call TRBD1 (6 bases). The CDR3 sequence is 17 residues long. Germline assignment: CDR1 SQVTM and CDR2 ANQGSEA. V was cut by 3 bases and J by 2 bases, with 22 bases left in between. CDR3 nucleotide sequence: TGCAGCGTTGAGGGCGGGGGACCGGGGGGCGCAAACACTGAAGCTTTCTTT. Translating it yields CSVEGGGPGGANTEAFF. Complete variable domain (other parts from reference TRBV29-1 and TRBJ1-1): SAVISQKPSRDICQRGTSLTIQCQVDSQVTMMFWYRQQPGQSLTLIATANQGSEATYESGFVIDKFPISRPNLTFSTLTVSNMSPEDSSIYLCSVEGGGPGGANTEAFFGQGTRLTVV.

The CDR3 protein is CASSLGQGLYEQYF. CDR3 nucleotide sequence: TGCGCCAGCAGCTTGGGACAGGGGCTCTACGAGCAGTACTTC. This sequence joins TRBV5-1 and TRBJ2-7; TRBD1 matches at 8 bases. The CDR3 extends over 14 amino acids. After removal of 0 bases from V and 3 bases from J, the junction contained 2 bases not matched to a gene. Germline CDR1 reads SGHRS; CDR2 reads YFSETQ.

The rearrangement uses TRBV27 and TRBJ2-5; 8 positions match TRBD1. The CDR3 sequence is 16 residues long. V shed 5 bases, J shed 0 bases, and the junction held 8 bases outside the gene matches. The germline CDR1 and CDR2 sequences are MNHEY and SMNVEV (reference sequence). As DNA, the CDR3 is TGTGCCAGCAGTAATCAGGGGGCACGGTACCAAGAGACCCAGTACTTC. Amino acids: CASSNQGARYQETQYF.

This sequence joins TRBV3-1 (or the pseudogene TRBV3-2) and TRBJ2-2; 7 positions match TRBD2. The CDR3 runs 16 residues. Germline V CDR1 and CDR2: LGHDT, YNNKEL (reference sequence). V was pared by 0 bases and J by 6 bases, with 7 bases of the junction left unmatched. CDR3 in amino acids: CASSQDPGGGSGELFF. CDR3 in DNA: TGTGCCAGCAGCCAAGATCCGGGCGGGGGTTCCGGGGAGCTGTTTTTT.